Each of the 18 T cell receptor beta chains below was sequenced from the same sample in a study of blood T cell repertoires in COVID-19. Libraries were prepared by immunoSEQ multiplex PCR; TCRdb keeps only in-frame clonotypes and omits some of them. The table shows roughly 57,000 clones, with around 87% occurring only once. Material for sequencing was peripheral blood. These receptors were taken from a man between 60 and 70 years old with active or convalescent COVID-19.

This clone has only one observation. The chain is built from TRBV28 and TRBJ1-2; perhaps TRBD1 as D (5 bases). CDR1 is MDHEN, CDR2 SYDVKM, per germline. Trimming left V 2 bases short and J 6 bases short, with 16 bases between. This CDR3 region has 15 residues. Written as DNA, the CDR3 is TGTGCCAGCAGTTTAAGTAAGAGGGGACTGGATGGCTACACCTTC. Translating it yields CASSLSKRGLDGYTF.

This clone appeared a few times. The rearrangement joins TRBV7-2 to TRBJ1-6, with D unresolved. Germline V gene lookup returns CDR1 SGHTA and CDR2 FQGNSA. This CDR3 contains 14 residues. Trimming took 5 bases from V and 7 from J, leaving 12 bases between them. CDR3 in amino acids: CASSLKLVNSPLHF. In DNA form, the CDR3 reads TGTGCCAGCAGCCTCAAGTTAGTCAATTCACCCCTCCACTTT.

V usage is TRBV19 and J usage is TRBJ1-5; 7 bases fit TRBD1. V lost 4 bases and J lost 5; bases outside the gene matches: 5. CDR1 LNHDA and CDR2 SQIVND come from the germline V gene (reference sequence). The CDR3 contains 14 residues. CDR3 bases: TGTGCCAGTAGTAACAGGGGAAGTGATCAGCCCCAGCATTTT. Translated: CASSNRGSDQPQHF.

The chain uses TRBV19 and TRBJ2-7; 7 nucleotides align to TRBD1. The trim removed 3 bases at V and 2 bases at J, leaving 7 bases unmatched. Germline-derived CDR1 and CDR2 are LNHDA and SQIVND (reference sequence). This CDR3 contains 15 residues. The DNA for the CDR3 is TGTGCCAGTAGTATGAGGGACAGACAGACCTACGAGCAGTACTTC. Translation: CASSMRDRQTYEQYF.

The J gene is TRBJ2-7, the V gene TRBV5-1; 16 bases map to TRBD2. V shed 4 bases, J shed 7 bases, and the junction held 5 bases outside the gene matches. The CDR3 covers 15 residues. Germline assignment: CDR1 SGHRS and CDR2 YFSETQ. The CDR3 nucleotides read TGCGCCAGCAGCGGAGGGACTAGCGGGAGGGGTGAGCAGTACTTC. Translation: CASSGGTSGRGEQYF.

This clone was counted between two and nine times. The genes are TRBV10-3 and TRBJ1-2; TRBD1 is a possible D gene (6 bases). The CDR3 loop spans 15 amino acids. V gave up 2 bases and J gave up 8 bases, with 18 bases separating them. CDR1 and CDR2 (germline): ENHRY, SYGVKD. The CDR3 region has the DNA TGTGCCATCAGTGAGAATTCAGGGGCCTTGGGGGGCTACACCTTC. Protein sequence: CAISENSGALGGYTF.

This clone was seen once. V usage is TRBV25-1 and J usage is TRBJ1-4; D remains unclear. The CDR3 runs 10 residues. Germline V gives CDR1 MGHDK, CDR2 SYGVNS. V lost 8 bases and J lost 8, with 6 bases in between. CDR3 nucleotide sequence: TGTGCCAGCGGTAGAGAAAAACTGTTTTTT. Translation: CASGREKLFF.

The chain employs TRBV24-1 and TRBJ2-3; 7 bases match TRBD1. Germline CDR1 reads KGHDR; CDR2 reads SFDVKD. Trimming at V came to 4 bases and at J to 6 bases, leaving 6 bases not matched to a gene. The length of the CDR3 is 14 residues. Here the CDR3 reads CATSDSGTDDTQYF. In nucleotides, the CDR3 is TGTGCCACCAGTGACTCCGGGACAGATGATACGCAGTATTTT.

The rearrangement uses TRBV4-2 and TRBJ1-2; 7 bases agree with TRBD1. The CDR3 extends over 17 amino acids. The ends lost 0 bases at V and 0 bases at J; junction bases unmatched: 7. In germline, CDR1 is LGHNA, CDR2 YNFKEQ. In DNA form, the CDR3 reads TGTGCCAGCAGCCAAGAAAACAGGGGAAAAGCTAACTATGGCTACACCTTC. It is translated as CASSQENRGKANYGYTF.

The rearrangement joins TRBV3-1 (or the pseudogene TRBV3-2) to TRBJ2-1; D is ambiguous. V was pared by 4 bases and J by 7 bases, with 8 bases between. CDR1 is LGHDT and CDR2 is YNNKEL in the germline V gene (reference sequence). The CDR3 is 12 residues long. CDR3 in DNA: TGTGCCAGCAGCCGGGCCTCTAATGAGCAGTTCTTC. It encodes CASSRASNEQFF.

CDR3 nucleotides: TGTGCCACCAGCCCAGCCACAGGGCTTAATGAAAAACTGTTTTTT. This sequence encodes CATSPATGLNEKLFF. The V and J genes are TRBV15 and TRBJ1-4, with D possibly TRBD1 on 6 matching bases. CDR3 length equals 15 residues. The germline V and J ends were trimmed by 5 bases and 4 bases, with 14 bases remaining between them. CDR1 and CDR2 from the germline V gene are LNHNV and YYDKDF (reference sequence).

This clone was recorded a few times. This chain uses TRBV6-1 with TRBJ2-7; no definite D call. The V gene's germline CDR1 is MNHNS and CDR2 SASEGT. Trimming stripped 0 bases from V and 0 bases from J, with 9 bases between. This CDR3 comprises 15 residues. Here the CDR3 DNA reads TGTGCCAGCAGTGAAGCCCGCTCGAGCTCCTACGAGCAGTACTTC. Protein product: CASSEARSSSYEQYF.

The CDR3 region is CASSGRNTNTGELFF. The CDR3 DNA sequence: TGTGCCAGCAGCGGCAGAAACACGAACACCGGGGAGCTGTTTTTT. The chain links TRBV9 to TRBJ2-2; D is ambiguous. The CDR3 length is 15 residues. The V end was cut by 3 bases, the J end by 0 bases, with 9 bases between. Germline V gene lookup returns CDR1 SGDLS and CDR2 YYNGEE.

Written as DNA, the CDR3 is TGTGCCAGCAGCTTGGACGTGACAGGGGGATCGAAAGCTAACTATGGCTACACCTTC. Protein product: CASSLDVTGGSKANYGYTF. The chain uses TRBV5-4 and TRBJ1-2; 9 bases agree with TRBD1. Germline CDR1 is SGHNT and CDR2 is YYREEE (reference sequence). CDR3 length equals 19 residues. The trim removed 0 bases at V and 0 bases at J, leaving 12 bases unmatched.

The chain recombines TRBV19 with TRBJ1-5; D remains unclear. The CDR3 totals 15 residues. Per germline, CDR1 LNHDA and CDR2 SQIVND (reference sequence). V was cut by 3 bases and J by 0 bases, with 9 bases left in between. CDR3 amino acids: CASSIQKNSNQPQHF. DNA of the CDR3: TGTGCCAGTAGTATTCAGAAAAATAGCAATCAGCCCCAGCATTTT.

The chain links TRBV7-2 to TRBJ2-7, with 9 bases lining up with TRBD2. Trimming cost V 6 bases and J 7 bases; bases outside gene matches: 13. Per the germline V gene, CDR1 is SGHTA and CDR2 is FQGNSA. The CDR3 spans 15 residues. CDR3 residues: CASSPDSGRGGEQYF. The CDR3 region has the DNA TGTGCCAGCAGTCCAGATAGCGGGAGAGGGGGAGAGCAGTACTTC. Full variable domain (rest looked up from reference TRBV7-2 and TRBJ2-7): GAGVSQSPSNKVTEKGKDVELRCDPISGHTALYWYRQSLGQGLEFLIYFQGNSAPDKSGLPSDRFSAERTGGSVSTLTIQRTQQEDSAVYLCASSPDSGRGGEQYFGPGTRLTVT.

The chain links TRBV9 to TRBJ2-5; TRBD1 might be the D (7 bases). The CDR3 length is 14 residues. V was pared by 4 bases and J by 5 bases, with 15 bases between. CDR1 is SGDLS, CDR2 YYNGEE, per germline. CDR3 in DNA: TGTGCCAGCAGCTCTCACTCAGGGGGGGAGACCCAGTACTTC. Translation gives CASSSHSGGETQYF.

The chain has TRBV11-2 and TRBJ1-2; tentative D call: TRBD1 (6 bases). The CDR3 extends over 15 amino acids. The germline CDR1 and CDR2 sequences are SGHAT and FQNNGV. Trimming pared 5 bases from V and 0 bases from J, leaving 13 bases between. This chain's CDR3 is CASSMHREANYGYTF. Here the CDR3 DNA reads TGTGCCAGCAGCATGCACAGGGAAGCTAACTATGGCTACACCTTC.